This T cell receptor (beta chain) came from a study of T cell repertoires in cytomegalovirus infection. CDR1 is SGHDN and CDR2 is FVKESK in the germline V gene. This CDR3 spans 13 amino acids. Between the trimmed V and J ends, which lost 0 bases and 3 bases, there was a span of 4 bases. One entry per CDR3 protein, called by TCRdb with MiXCR from the reads. Seen here are approximately 750,000 distinct CDR3 sequences, less than 40% observed once, and the top ten hold around 2.8%. This clonotype has more than one count but fewer than ten. Material for sequencing was PBMCs. The chain uses TRBV14 and TRBJ2-3, with D hard to call. The receptor comes from a human donor in good health (CMV status not recorded). Some clones in this sample may be carry-over from other donors' samples. Written as DNA, the CDR3 is TGTGCCAGCAGCCAAGAGAGGACAGATACGCAGTATTTT. Translated, it gives CASSQERTDTQYF. The complete variable domain, with remaining parts taken from reference TRBV14 and TRBJ2-3, reads EAGVTQFPSHSVIEKGQTVTLRCDPISGHDNLYWYRRVMGKEIKFLLHFVKESKQDESGMPNNRFLAERTGGTYSTLKVQPAELEDSGVYFCASSQERTDTQYFGPGTRLTVL.